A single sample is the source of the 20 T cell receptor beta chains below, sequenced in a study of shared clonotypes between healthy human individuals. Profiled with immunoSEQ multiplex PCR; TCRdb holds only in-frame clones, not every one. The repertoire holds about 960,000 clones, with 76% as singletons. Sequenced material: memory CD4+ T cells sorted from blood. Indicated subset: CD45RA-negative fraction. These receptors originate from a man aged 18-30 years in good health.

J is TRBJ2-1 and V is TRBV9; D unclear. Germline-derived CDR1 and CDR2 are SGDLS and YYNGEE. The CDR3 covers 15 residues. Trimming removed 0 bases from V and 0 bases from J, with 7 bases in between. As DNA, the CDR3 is TGTGCCAGCAGCGTAGAGGATCTCTCCTACAATGAGCAGTTCTTC. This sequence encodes CASSVEDLSYNEQFF.

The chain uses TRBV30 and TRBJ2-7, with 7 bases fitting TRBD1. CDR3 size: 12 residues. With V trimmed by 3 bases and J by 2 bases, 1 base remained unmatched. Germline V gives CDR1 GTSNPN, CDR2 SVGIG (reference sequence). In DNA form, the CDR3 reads TGTGCCTGGAGGGACAGGACCTACGAGCAGTACTTC. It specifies CAWRDRTYEQYF.

CDR3 coding DNA: TGTGCCAGCAGTGAAAGCAGGGGATCACCCCTCCACTTT. Translating it yields CASSESRGSPLHF. The rearrangement joins TRBV6-1 to TRBJ1-6; D perhaps matches TRBD1 (6 bases). Germline CDR1 and CDR2: MNHNS and SASEGT. Deletions cut 2 bases from V and 10 bases from J, with 9 bases between. The CDR3 sequence is 13 residues long.

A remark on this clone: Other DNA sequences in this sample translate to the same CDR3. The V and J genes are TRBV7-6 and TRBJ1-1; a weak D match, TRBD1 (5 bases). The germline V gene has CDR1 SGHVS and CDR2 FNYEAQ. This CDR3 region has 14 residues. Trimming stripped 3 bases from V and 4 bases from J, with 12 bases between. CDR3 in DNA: TGTGCCAGCAGCTTGGTTGGGGGGAGCACTGAAGCTTTCTTT. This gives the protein CASSLVGGSTEAFF.

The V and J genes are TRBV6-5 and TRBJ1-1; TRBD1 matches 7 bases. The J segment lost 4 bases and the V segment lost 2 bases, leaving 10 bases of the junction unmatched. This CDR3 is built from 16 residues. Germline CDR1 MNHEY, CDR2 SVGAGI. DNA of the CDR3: TGTGCCAGCAGTTACGAAGGGGAACAGGGGAGCACTGAAGCTTTCTTT. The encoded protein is CASSYEGEQGSTEAFF.

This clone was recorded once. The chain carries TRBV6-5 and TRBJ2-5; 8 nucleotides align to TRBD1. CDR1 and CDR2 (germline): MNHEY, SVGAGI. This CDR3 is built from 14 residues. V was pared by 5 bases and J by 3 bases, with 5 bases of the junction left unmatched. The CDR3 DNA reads TGTGCCAGCAGTCCGGGACAGGCCAAAGAGACCCAGTACTTC. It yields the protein CASSPGQAKETQYF.

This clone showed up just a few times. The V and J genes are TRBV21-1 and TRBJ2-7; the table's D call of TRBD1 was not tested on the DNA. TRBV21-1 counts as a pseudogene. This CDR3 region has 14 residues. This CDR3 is CASSPRGGSYEQYF. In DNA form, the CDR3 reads TGTGCCAGCAGCCCACGAGGGGGCTCCTACGAGCAGTACTTC.

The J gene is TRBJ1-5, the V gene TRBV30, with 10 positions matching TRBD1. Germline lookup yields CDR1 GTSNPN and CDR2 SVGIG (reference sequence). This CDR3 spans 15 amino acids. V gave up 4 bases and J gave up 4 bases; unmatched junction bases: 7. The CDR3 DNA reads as TGTGCCTGGAAAGGGCCGGGACAGGGGAATCAGCCCCAGCATTTT. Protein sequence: CAWKGPGQGNQPQHF.

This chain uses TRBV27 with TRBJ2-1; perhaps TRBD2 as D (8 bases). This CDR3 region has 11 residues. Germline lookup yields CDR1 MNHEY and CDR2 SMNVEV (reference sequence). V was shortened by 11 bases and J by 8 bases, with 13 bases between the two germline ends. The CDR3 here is CAREGADEQFF. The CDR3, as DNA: TGTGCCCGGGAGGGGGCCGATGAGCAGTTCTTC.

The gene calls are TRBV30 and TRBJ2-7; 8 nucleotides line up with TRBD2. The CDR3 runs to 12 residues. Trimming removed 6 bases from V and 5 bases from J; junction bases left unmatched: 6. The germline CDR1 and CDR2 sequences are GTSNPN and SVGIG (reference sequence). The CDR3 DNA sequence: TGTGCCTGCAGTCGGGGGGGCGACGAGCAGTACTTC. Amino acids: CACSRGGDEQYF. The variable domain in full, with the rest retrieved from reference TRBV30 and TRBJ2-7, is SQTIHQWPATLVQPVGSPLSLECTVEGTSNPNLYWYRQAAGRGLQLLFYSVGIGQISSEVPQNLSASRPQDRQFILSSKKLLLSDSGFYLCACSRGGDEQYFGPGTRLTVT.

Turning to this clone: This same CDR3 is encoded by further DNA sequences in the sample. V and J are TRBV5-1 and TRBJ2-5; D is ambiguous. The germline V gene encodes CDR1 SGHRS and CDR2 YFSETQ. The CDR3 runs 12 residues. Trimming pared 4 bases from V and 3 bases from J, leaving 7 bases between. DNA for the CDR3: TGCGCCAGCAGCCTAAAGGAAGAGACCCAGTACTTC. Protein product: CASSLKEETQYF. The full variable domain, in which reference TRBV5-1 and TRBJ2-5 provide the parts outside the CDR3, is KAGVTQTPRYLIKTRGQQVTLSCSPISGHRSVSWYQQTPGQGLQFLFEYFSETQRNKGNFPGRFSGRQFSNSRSEMNVSTLELGDSALYLCASSLKEETQYFGPGTRLLVL.

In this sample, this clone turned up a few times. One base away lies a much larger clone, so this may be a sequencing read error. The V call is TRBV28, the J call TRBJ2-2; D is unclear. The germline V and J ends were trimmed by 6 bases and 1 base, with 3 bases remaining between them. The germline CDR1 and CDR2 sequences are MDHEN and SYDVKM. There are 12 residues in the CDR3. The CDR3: CASSGNTGELFF. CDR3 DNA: TGTGCCAGCAGCGGGAACACCGGGGAGCTGTTTTTT.

The CDR3 coding sequence is TGCGCCAGCACTAATGGATCGAACACCGGGGAGCTGTTTTTT. It is translated as CASTNGSNTGELFF. This sequence joins TRBV23-1 and TRBJ2-2; D is unresolved. TRBV23-1 is recorded as an ORF, its role being uncertain. The CDR3 runs 14 residues. Trimming cost V 7 bases and J 0 bases, with 9 bases left between them.

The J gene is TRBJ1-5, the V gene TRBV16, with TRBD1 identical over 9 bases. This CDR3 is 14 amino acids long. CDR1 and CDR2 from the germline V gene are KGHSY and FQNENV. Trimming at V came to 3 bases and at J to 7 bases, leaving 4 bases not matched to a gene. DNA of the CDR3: TGTGCCAGCAGCCAGTCACAGGGGGCCCAGCCCCAGCATTTT. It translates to CASSQSQGAQPQHF.

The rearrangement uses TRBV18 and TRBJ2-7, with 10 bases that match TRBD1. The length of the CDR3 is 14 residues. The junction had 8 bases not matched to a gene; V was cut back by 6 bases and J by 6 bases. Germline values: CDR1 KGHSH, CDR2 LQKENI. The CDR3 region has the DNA TGTGCCAGCTCCCCGGGACAGGGGTTAGGCGAGCAGTACTTC. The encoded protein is CASSPGQGLGEQYF.

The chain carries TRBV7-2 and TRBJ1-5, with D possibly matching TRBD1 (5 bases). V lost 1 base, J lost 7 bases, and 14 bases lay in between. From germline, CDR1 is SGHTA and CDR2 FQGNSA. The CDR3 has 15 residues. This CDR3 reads CASSLDGGDGQPQHF. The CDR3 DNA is TGTGCCAGCAGCTTAGATGGGGGGGATGGGCAGCCCCAGCATTTT.

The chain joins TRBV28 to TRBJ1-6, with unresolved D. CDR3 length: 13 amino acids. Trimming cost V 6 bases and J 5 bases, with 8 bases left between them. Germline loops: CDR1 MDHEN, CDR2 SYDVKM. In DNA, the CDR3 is TGTGCCAGCAGCAGTGAAAATAATTCACCCCTCCACTTT. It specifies CASSSENNSPLHF.

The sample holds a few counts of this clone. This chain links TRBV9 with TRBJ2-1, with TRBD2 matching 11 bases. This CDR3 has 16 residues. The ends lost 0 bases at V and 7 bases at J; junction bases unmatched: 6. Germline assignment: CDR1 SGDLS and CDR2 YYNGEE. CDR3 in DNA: TGTGCCAGCAGCGTAGTCCCTAGCGGGGGGTCTAATGAGCAGTTCTTC. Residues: CASSVVPSGGSNEQFF.

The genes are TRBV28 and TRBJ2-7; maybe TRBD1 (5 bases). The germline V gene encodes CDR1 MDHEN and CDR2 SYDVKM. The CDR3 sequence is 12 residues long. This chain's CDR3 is CVVGERSYEQYF. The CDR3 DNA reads TGTGTAGTAGGGGAACGATCCTACGAGCAGTACTTC.

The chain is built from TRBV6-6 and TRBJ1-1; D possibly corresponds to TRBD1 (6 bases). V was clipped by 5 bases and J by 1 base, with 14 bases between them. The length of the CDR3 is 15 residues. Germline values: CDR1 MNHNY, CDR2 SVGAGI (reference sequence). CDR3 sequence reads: CASSLGASRNTEAFF. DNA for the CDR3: TGTGCCAGCAGTCTGGGGGCGAGTAGGAACACTGAAGCTTTCTTT.